A selection of T cell receptor beta chains follows, all from one sample in a study of blood T cell repertoires in COVID-19. Some clones are missing from TCRdb's copy, which holds only in-frame ones; the method was immunoSEQ multiplex PCR. The profile shows under 150,000 clones, approximately 84% of them singletons. Sequenced material: peripheral blood. All receptors derive from a man in his fifties or sixties with acute or convalescent COVID-19. Both conserved end residues are part of each CDR3. The D gene is left open where the match is weak. A clone size is listed for some rows: how often the clone was seen (once, few, many), or a class if it is expanded.

size | J | V | D | DNA | CDR3
. | TRBJ1-1 | TRBV9 | . | TGTGCCAGCAGCCCGAGCGGGGGTAGCACTGAAGCTTTCTTT | CASSPSGGSTEAFF
once | TRBJ1-1 | TRBV10-2 | . | TGCGCCAGCAGGGGTGAGTTCGGGGATTATGCTGAAGCTTTCTTT | CASRGEFGDYAEAFF
. | TRBJ2-7 | TRBV3-1/TRBV3-2 | . | TGTGCCAGCAGCCTAGCGGTGGGGTGGGAGCAGTACTTC | CASSLAVGWEQYF
. | TRBJ1-2 | TRBV10-3 | TRBD1 | TGTGCCATCAGTCCCGCCGGGACAGACTATGGCTACACCTTC | CAISPAGTDYGYTF
once | TRBJ1-6 | TRBV18 | . | TGTGCCAGCTCACCAAACCCAGGGGCGAGTAATTCACCCCTCCACTTT | CASSPNPGASNSPLHF
once | TRBJ2-1 | TRBV10-1 | . | TGCGCCAGCAGTCACCCCGGGACTGAGGGCGAGCAGTTCTTC | CASSHPGTEGEQFF
. | TRBJ1-2 | TRBV10-3 | . | TGTGCCATCAGTGAGAACAGCTATGGCTACACCTTC | CAISENSYGYTF
. | TRBJ1-5 | TRBV3-1/TRBV3-2 | . | TGTGCCAGCAGCCAGGTATGGGGGCGGAATCAGCCCCAGCATTTT | CASSQVWGRNQPQHF
. | TRBJ1-2 | TRBV6-5 | TRBD1 | TGTGCCAGCAGACTCCCAGGGGGACTGGGAGGCTACACCTTC | CASRLPGGLGGYTF
. | TRBJ1-1 | TRBV19 | . | TGTGCCAGTAGTCTCCACTCTACAGGGCGGGGGGCTGAAGCTTTCTTT | CASSLHSTGRGAEAFF
few | TRBJ2-5 | TRBV5-6 | TRBD2 | TGTGCCAGCAGCCCACATCTTAGCGGGGGCCCCGGGGAGACCCAGTACTTC | CASSPHLSGGPGETQYF
. | TRBJ1-5 | TRBV7-2 | TRBD1 | TGTGCCAGCAGCTTAAACAGGGGCCCGAATCAGCCCCAGCATTTT | CASSLNRGPNQPQHF
. | TRBJ1-2 | TRBV24-1 | TRBD1 | TGTGCCACCAGGGGACAGGGGGATAACTATGGCTACACCTTC | CATRGQGDNYGYTF
few | TRBJ1-1 | TRBV18 | TRBD1 | TGTGCCAGCTCACCTCCGACAGGGAGGAACACTGAAGCTTTCTTT | CASSPPTGRNTEAFF
. | TRBJ2-7 | TRBV7-6 | TRBD2 | TGTGCCAGCAGCTTCTCGCGGAGCGGGGGGTCCTCCTACGAGCAGTACTTC | CASSFSRSGGSSYEQYF
. | TRBJ1-3 | TRBV11-2 | . | TGTGCCAGCAGCTTAGTACCGGGGGTCGGCGGAAACACCATATATTTT | CASSLVPGVGGNTIYF
. | TRBJ1-5 | TRBV6-6 | . | TGTGCCAGCAGGGACTCTGATAGCAATCAGCCCCAGCATTTT | CASRDSDSNQPQHF
once | TRBJ1-2 | TRBV4-1 | . | TGCGCCAGCAGCCAAGATGCGGGGAGTTCAAGAGGTCGCTACACCTTC | CASSQDAGSSRGRYTF
few | TRBJ1-1 | TRBV29-1 | . | TGCAGCGTTGACTCCCGGGGCACTGAAGCTTTCTTT | CSVDSRGTEAFF
. | TRBJ1-2 | TRBV6-5 | . | TGTGCCAGCACCGGAGGCTTATTTTATGGCTACACCTTC | CASTGGLFYGYTF
. | TRBJ2-2 | TRBV7-8 | TRBD1 | TGTGCCAGCCATTCCCTGGGACAGGGGTTTGGCGGGGAGCTGTTTTTT | CASHSLGQGFGGELFF
. | TRBJ1-5 | TRBV7-6 | . | TGTGCCAGCAGCACCCCCACTGTGGGGACACTCTGTTCAAGCAATCAGCCCCAGCATTTT | CASSTPTVGTLCSSNQPQHF
. | TRBJ2-5 | TRBV3-1/TRBV3-2 | . | TGTGCCAGCAGCCGGAGGACTCCCAGTAGGACGGAGACCCAGTACTTC | CASSRRTPSRTETQYF
. | TRBJ2-2 | TRBV19 | . | TGTGCCAGTAGTCCGGGAACGAACACCGGGGAGCTGTTTTTT | CASSPGTNTGELFF
. | TRBJ1-5 | TRBV2 | TRBD1 | TGTGCCAGCAGTTCTACAGGGGGCTGGAGTCAGCCCCAGCATTTT | CASSSTGGWSQPQHF
. | TRBJ1-5 | TRBV5-6 | TRBD1 | TGTGCCAGCAGCTTCCGGGACAGGATCAATCAGCCCCAGCATTTT | CASSFRDRINQPQHF
. | TRBJ1-2 | TRBV10-3 | . | TGTGCCATCAGTGAATCGAGGTACTATGGCTACACCTTC | CAISESRYYGYTF
. | TRBJ1-2 | TRBV9 | . | TGTGCCAGCAGCGTAGTAGGAGACGACAGAAGGGGCTACACCTTC | CASSVVGDDRRGYTF
. | TRBJ1-1 | TRBV5-1 | . | TGCGCCAGCAGCCGCCGACAGGACAACACTGAAGCTTTCTTT | CASSRRQDNTEAFF
once | TRBJ2-1 | TRBV4-1 | TRBD1 | TGCGCCAGCAGCCAGGCCCCGGGACAGGGTATTGGGGATGAGCAGTTCTTC | CASSQAPGQGIGDEQFF
. | TRBJ2-3 | TRBV25-1 | . | TGTGCCAGCAGTGCCAGGGATCTGACAGATACGCAGTATTTT | CASSARDLTDTQYF
. | TRBJ2-7 | TRBV2 | TRBD1 | TGTGCCAGCAGTGGATGGGACAGAGAGCAGTACTTC | CASSGWDREQYF
few | TRBJ1-2 | TRBV10-3 | TRBD1 | TGTGCCATCAGTGAACGGCAGGGGGAGGATGGCTACACCTTC | CAISERQGEDGYTF
. | TRBJ1-2 | TRBV5-1 | . | TGCGCCGGCAGCTTGGGTGCAGAAGCTAACTATGGCTACACCTTC | CAGSLGAEANYGYTF
. | TRBJ2-1 | TRBV11-2 | . | TGTGCCAGCAGCCTCAGACTAGTGGTTGAGCAGTTCTTC | CASSLRLVVEQFF
. | TRBJ1-1 | TRBV7-2 | TRBD1 | TGTGCCAGCAGCACCCGACAGGGGCTTGAAGCTTTCTTT | CASSTRQGLEAFF
. | TRBJ1-1 | TRBV3-1/TRBV3-2 | . | TGTGCCAGCAGCCAAGGGAGGTGGTCTTTCTTT | CASSQGRWSFF
. | TRBJ2-7 | TRBV5-4 | TRBD2 | TGTGCCAGCAGCTCTAGGGGGAGGGGACTAGCGGGGAGAGACGAGCAGTACTTC | CASSSRGRGLAGRDEQYF
. | TRBJ1-2 | TRBV27 | . | TGTGCCAGCAGTGGGGCAGGCTACGGCTACACCTTC | CASSGAGYGYTF